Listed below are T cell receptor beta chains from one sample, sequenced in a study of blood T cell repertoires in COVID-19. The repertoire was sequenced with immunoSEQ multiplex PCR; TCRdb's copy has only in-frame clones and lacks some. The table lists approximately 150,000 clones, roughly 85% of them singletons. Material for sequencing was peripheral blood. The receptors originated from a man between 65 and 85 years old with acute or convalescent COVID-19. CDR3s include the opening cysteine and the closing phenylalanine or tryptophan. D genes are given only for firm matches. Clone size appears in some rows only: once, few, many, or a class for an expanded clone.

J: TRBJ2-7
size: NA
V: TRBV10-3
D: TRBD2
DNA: TGTGCCATCAGTGCGCCGGGACTAGCGGTCTCCTACGAGCAGTACTTC
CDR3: CAISAPGLAVSYEQYF

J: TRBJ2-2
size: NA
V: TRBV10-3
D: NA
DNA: TGTGCCATCAGTGAGTCCAGGGATACCGGGGAGCTGTTTTTT
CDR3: CAISESRDTGELFF

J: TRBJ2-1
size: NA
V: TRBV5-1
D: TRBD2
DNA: TGCGCCCGCAGCTTGGGGCGAGCGGGAGGGGGGGGCGAGCAGTTCTTC
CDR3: CARSLGRAGGGGEQFF

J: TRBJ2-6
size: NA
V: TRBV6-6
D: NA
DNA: TGTGCCAGCATCGAAATAACAGGGCCCGGGGCCAACGTCCTGACTTTC
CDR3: CASIEITGPGANVLTF

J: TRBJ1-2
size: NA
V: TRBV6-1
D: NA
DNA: TGTGCCAGCAGTGAAGTCGACTATGGCTACACCTTC
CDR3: CASSEVDYGYTF

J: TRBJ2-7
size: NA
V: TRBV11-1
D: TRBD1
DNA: TGTGCCAGCAGCTCCGGGACAGGGCCCTACGAGCAGTACTTC
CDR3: CASSSGTGPYEQYF

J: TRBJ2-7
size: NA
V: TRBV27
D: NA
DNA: TGTGCCAGCAGTCCAACAGGATACGAGCAGTACTTC
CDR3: CASSPTGYEQYF

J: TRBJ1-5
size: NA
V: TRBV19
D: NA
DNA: TGTGCCAGTACCGCGCCCGAGGGCAATCAGCCCCAGCATTTT
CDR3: CASTAPEGNQPQHF

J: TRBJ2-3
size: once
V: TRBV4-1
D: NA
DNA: TGCGCCAGCAGCCAAGAGCGGCAGGGGACAGATACGCAGTATTTT
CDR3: CASSQERQGTDTQYF

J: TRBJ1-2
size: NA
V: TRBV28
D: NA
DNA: TGTGCCAGCAGCCAGACGGGGGTCTATGGCTACACCTTC
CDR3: CASSQTGVYGYTF

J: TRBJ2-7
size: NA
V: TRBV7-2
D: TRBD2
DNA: TGTGCCAGCAGCTTAATCCTAGCGGGAGTAAGCTACGAGCAGTACTTC
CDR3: CASSLILAGVSYEQYF

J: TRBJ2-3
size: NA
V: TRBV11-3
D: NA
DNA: TGTGCCAGCAGCTTAGCAACGGGGTTCACAGATACGCAGTATTTT
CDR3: CASSLATGFTDTQYF

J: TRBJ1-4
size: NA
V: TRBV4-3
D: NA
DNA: TGCGCCAGCAGCCAAGATCCAGGGGATAAACTGTTTTTT
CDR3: CASSQDPGDKLFF

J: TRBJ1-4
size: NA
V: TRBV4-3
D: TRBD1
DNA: TGCGCCAGCAGCCAAGATACAGGGGGCTCTGAAAAACTGTTTTTT
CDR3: CASSQDTGGSEKLFF

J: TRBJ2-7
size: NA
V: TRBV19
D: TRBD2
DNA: TGTGCCAGTAGTACCCAGCGGGATTGGTCCTACGAGCAGTACTTC
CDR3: CASSTQRDWSYEQYF

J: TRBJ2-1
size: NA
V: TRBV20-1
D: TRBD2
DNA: TGCAGTGCTAGTTTCCTAGCGGGAGAGGGGAATGAGCAGTTCTTC
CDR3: CSASFLAGEGNEQFF

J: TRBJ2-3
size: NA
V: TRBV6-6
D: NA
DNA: TGTGCCAGCAGTTACCGTACGGGGACAGATACGCAGTATTTT
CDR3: CASSYRTGTDTQYF

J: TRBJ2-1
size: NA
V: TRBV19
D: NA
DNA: TGTGCCAGTAGTGTTTCGAGATACAATGAGCAGTTCTTC
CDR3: CASSVSRYNEQFF

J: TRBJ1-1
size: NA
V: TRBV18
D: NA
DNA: TGTGCCAGCTCGCCTCAAAACATGAACACTGAAGCTTTCTTT
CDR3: CASSPQNMNTEAFF

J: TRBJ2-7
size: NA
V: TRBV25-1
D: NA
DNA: TGTGCCAGCAGTGAATTCGGCGGAACCTACGAGCAGTACTTC
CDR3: CASSEFGGTYEQYF

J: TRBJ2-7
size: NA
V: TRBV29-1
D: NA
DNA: TGCAGCGTTACTACGTCCGGCCCCCCGGGCGAGCAGTACTTC
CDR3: CSVTTSGPPGEQYF

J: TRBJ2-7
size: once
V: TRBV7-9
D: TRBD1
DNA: TGTGCCAGCAGCTTTGGACAGGGGCGGGAGCAGTACTTC
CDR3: CASSFGQGREQYF